This TCR beta chain stems from a study of beta chain features in type 1 diabetes listed by TCRdb under 2018. General notes on the study: Patients and healthy donors did not differ in mean age, gender distribution, total cell number or subset yield. A total of roughly 100 million sorted cells were examined across all samples, and RNA yield correlated strongly with the number of cells per subset. In the study, TCRB repertoires of sorted circulating CD4+ T cell subsets from recently diagnosed type 1 diabetes patients were compared with those of matched healthy donors. Regulatory and stem cell-like memory subsets were obtained from only 8 patients and about 8 healthy donors, while naive and central memory subsets were obtained from all 30 or so donors. Findings and caveats that apply to the study as a whole: At VDJ recombination sites, patients with type 1 diabetes made fewer insertions and deleted more nucleotides, a pattern implying thymic rearrangement abnormalities. A moderate but significant shortening of TCRB CDR3 length was observed in type 1 diabetes patients in all four CD4+ subsets. HLA sub-analyses involved small numbers of individuals, so any influence of HLA type on TCRB rearrangement remained unresolved. Shorter templates might be favored by PCR, yet because patient and control samples were amplified and corrected together, any such skew would affect both groups equally. Because cDNA was sequenced instead of genomic DNA, activated cells with high expression could be over-represented, although the groups did not differ in activation or CD3 levels. The naive, central memory and regulatory TCRB repertoires appeared to resemble one another more closely among patients than among healthy donors.

This clone was seen only a few times. Its specific antigen is unknown. No per-base quality is available; no much larger clone lies one base away. Each donor gave one peripheral blood draw, averaging roughly 100 mL, which was collected into heparinised tubes. Using a panel that included CD45RO, CCR7, CD25, CD127, CD95 and CD27, naive, central memory, regulatory and stem cell-like memory CD4+ T cells were sorted on a BD FACSAria II. All sorted populations exceeded 95% purity. Right away, PBMCs were isolated by Lymphoprep density gradient centrifugation and were stained directly, with no culture step. To minimize batch effects, samples were stained and sorted in pairs, one healthy donor with one patient per experiment. The entire amount of isolated RNA was reverse transcribed using the High Capacity cDNA Reverse Transcription Kit, so the sequenced TCRB transcripts were expressed ones. Deep immunoSEQ sequencing was applied to naive, central memory and regulatory T cell samples, giving an average of about 3.7 million total reads per sample. Sorted cells were lysed in RLT buffer and RNA was extracted with DNase-treated RNeasy Micro or Mini kits, depending on cell number. To prevent cross-contamination, each cell subset was processed individually, whereas patient and healthy donor samples were processed jointly. The immunoSEQ multiplex PCR was used to amplify TCRB sequences from cDNA, generating 87-bp fragments that spanned the CDR3 region. Sequencing of the amplicons was performed on the Illumina HiSeq platform. In the paper's pipeline: Synthetic template baselines were used to correct PCR bias computationally, reads within Hamming distance 2 were collapsed together, and singletons that could not be merged were discarded. Reads were aligned against IMGT to assign V, D and J genes, CDR3 length and insertions or deletions at six rearrangement sites. Within each subset, clonotype counts were normalized to sorted cell number, and only after that were true diversity and Gini coefficients computed with the tcR R package. Repertoire sharing was quantified using the overlap coefficient calculated on TCRB nucleotide sequences. Out-of-frame TCRB sequences from naive cells were analyzed as a proxy for the pre-selection repertoire. TCRdb limited this immuneACCESS table to in-frame rearrangements with V and J called. A share of clones is missing; checked studies link under half to unresolved V genes, and the rest is unexplained. That table gives V, J and clone size, and the DNA gave D and trimming. This sample is represented by hundreds of thousands of clones; about a tenth of them were singletons. Together, the top ten hold 0.017% of the sample.

V and J are trimmed by 6 bases and 7 bases, and the gene matches miss 12 bases of the junction. CDR1 is given as LGHNA and CDR2 as YNFKEQ, both from the germline V gene. CDR3 length: 16 amino acids, cysteine to phenylalanine. Kept here is only the CDR3 DNA, which spans 48 bases and is read in frame from base 1. The sequence was obtained from a man in his thirties or forties with type 1 diabetes. This chain is built from TRBV4-2 and TRBJ1-6, and 7 bases in between align with TRBD1. Sequencing was carried out using naive CD4+ T cells from blood. The cell subset or site label, as the study defines it: true naive CD4+ T cells. The DNA reads TGTGCCAGCAGTCCCCCAGGGGGTGCACCCAATTCACCCCTCCACTTT. It specifies CASSPPGGAPNSPLHF.